This T cell receptor beta chain came from a study of patients and donors after allogeneic stem cell transplantation. TCRdb itself ran the RT-PCR reads through MiXCR, one entry per CDR3 protein. The sample records some 960,000 distinct CDR3 sequences, about 20% being singletons. V was pared by 6 bases and J by 0 bases, with 13 bases between. The CDR3 is made up of 15 amino acids. The sample consisted of blood, either unsorted or a sorted T cell fraction (not recorded which). This TCR was recovered from a human donor who was either an allogeneic HSCT recipient or a stem cell or donor lymphocyte infusion donor (not recorded which). It is not recorded whose cells these are; they may come from a transplant donor. The chain recombines TRBV12-3 or TRBV12-4 with TRBJ2-3; the D gene is possibly TRBD2 (6 bases). Here the CDR3 DNA reads TGTGCCAGCAGCAAAAGCGGGTCTAGCACAGATACGCAGTATTTT. This codes for CASSKSGSSTDTQYF.